One and the same sample provided the 24 T cell receptor beta chains below, sequenced in a study of T cells in Graves' hyperthyroidism and ophthalmopathy. RNA transcripts yielded amplified TCR beta CDR3 regions. The TCR CDR3 was amplified in a first-round RT-PCR using the HTBI primer set. TCRdb reanalysed the multiplex PCR reads using MiXCR and keeps one entry per CDR3 protein. This table holds 300,000 to 400,000 distinct CDR3 sequences, roughly 18% found once. Sequencing was carried out using blood. Source of these receptors: a woman aged 45-65 years with Graves' hyperthyroidism.

Concerning this clonotype: Since a much larger clone is just one base distant, this may be a read error. The V gene is TRBV2, the J gene TRBJ1-1; D is perhaps TRBD1 (6 bases). The ends were cut back, 6 bases at V and 2 bases at J, with 19 bases in the middle. CDR1 and CDR2 (germline): SNHLY, FYNNEI. The CDR3 runs to 16 residues. The CDR3 coding sequence is TGTGCCAGCAGCTCATGGGGACACCAAGTAAACACTGAAGCTTTCTTT. Translating gives CASSSWGHQVNTEAFF.

This clonotype was counted ten times or more. The chain recombines TRBV6-1 with TRBJ2-5; 11 nucleotides align to TRBD2. The ends lost 6 bases at V and 5 bases at J; junction bases unmatched: 8. Germline values: CDR1 MNHNS, CDR2 SASEGT. This CDR3 region has 15 residues. This CDR3 reads CASRTTSGSAETQYF. For the CDR3, the DNA is TGTGCCAGCAGGACCACTAGCGGGAGTGCGGAGACCCAGTACTTC.

This clonotype was picked up many times. This chain links TRBV20-1 with TRBJ2-5, with D uncertain. V lost 6 bases, J lost 5 bases, and 13 bases lay in between. CDR3 size: 12 residues. CDR1 is DFQATT, CDR2 SNEGSKA, per germline (reference sequence). CDR3 region: CSAGPRLETQYF. In DNA, the CDR3 is TGCAGTGCCGGCCCGAGACTCGAGACCCAGTACTTC.

The J gene is TRBJ1-6, the V gene TRBV18, with D perhaps TRBD1 (6 bases). Deletions cut 4 bases from V and 10 bases from J, with 17 bases between. The CDR3 contains 15 residues. The V gene's germline CDR1 is KGHSH and CDR2 LQKENI. This CDR3 reads CASSQTTGQDSPLHF. CDR3 in DNA: TGTGCCAGCTCACAAACCACAGGGCAGGACTCACCCCTCCACTTT.

This clonotype has at least ten counts. The chain employs TRBV7-9 and TRBJ2-3; TRBD2 aligns across 8 bases. With V trimmed by 6 bases and J by 5 bases, 13 bases remained unmatched. Germline V CDR1 and CDR2: SEHNR, FQNEAQ (reference sequence). The CDR3 length is 16 residues. In DNA, the CDR3 is TGTGCCAGCAGGCTAGGCTCGGGGGGGGCTGGAGATACGCAGTATTTT. Protein: CASRLGSGGAGDTQYF.

The gene calls are TRBV6-1 and TRBJ2-1; 7 bases agree with TRBD1. The CDR3 sequence is 17 residues long. V lost 1 base, J lost 4 bases, and 10 bases stayed unmatched. Germline-derived CDR1 and CDR2 are MNHNS and SASEGT. The CDR3 bases are TGTGCCAGCAGTGAAGAGTTCACCCAGGGGGATTACAATGAGCAGTTCTTC. Amino acid sequence: CASSEEFTQGDYNEQFF.

The chain links TRBV29-1 to TRBJ1-4, with 10 bases lining up with TRBD1. After removal of 0 bases from V and 10 bases from J, the junction contained 5 bases not matched to a gene. The CDR3 spans 14 residues. Per germline, CDR1 SQVTM and CDR2 ANQGSEA. The DNA of the CDR3 is TGCAGCGTTGAAGAAGGGACAGGGGCAGGAAAACTGTTTTTT. It yields the protein CSVEEGTGAGKLFF.

This rearrangement joins TRBV10-3 to TRBJ2-2; 7 bases line up with TRBD2. The CDR3 sequence is 15 residues long. The germline gives CDR1 ENHRY, CDR2 SYGVKD. Trimming took 2 bases from V and 3 from J; bases not matched to a gene: 3. The CDR3 coding sequence is TGTGCCATCAGTGAGGGACTAGGGGACACCGGGGAGCTGTTTTTT. Protein product: CAISEGLGDTGELFF.

This clonotype was picked up a small number of times. The J gene is TRBJ2-7, the V gene TRBV6-2 or TRBV6-3; the match to TRBD2 covers 9 bases. In germline, CDR1 is MNHEY, CDR2 SVGEGT. Germline trimming cut 6 bases from V and 3 bases from J; bases unmatched to any gene: 9. The CDR3 has 15 amino acids. CDR3 nucleotides: TGTGCCAGCAGCCCCGGTAGCGGGAGTGTCTACGAGCAGTACTTC. Amino acid sequence: CASSPGSGSVYEQYF.

The chain links TRBV27 to TRBJ1-1, with 11 bases lining up with TRBD1. Germline V gene lookup returns CDR1 MNHEY and CDR2 SMNVEV (reference sequence). J was trimmed by 4 bases and V by 5 bases; bases with no gene match: 9. This CDR3 spans 16 amino acids. This CDR3 reads CASSPSFGTGGTEAFF. CDR3 DNA sequence: TGTGCCAGCAGTCCAAGTTTCGGGACAGGGGGCACTGAAGCTTTCTTT.

This chain connects TRBV5-6 to TRBJ2-7; D is perhaps TRBD2 (8 bases). This CDR3 is built from 16 residues. Germline values: CDR1 SGHDT, CDR2 YYEEEE. V was pared by 4 bases and J by 6 bases, with 23 bases between. CDR3 DNA: TGTGCCAGCAGCAAGGAGGGGGCGGGAGGCATCGGCGAGCAGTACTTC. Translation gives CASSKEGAGGIGEQYF.

This clonotype came up many times. The chain couples TRBV28 to TRBJ1-5; D is unresolved. Germline values: CDR1 MDHEN, CDR2 SYDVKM. The CDR3 has 16 amino acids. V was pared by 5 bases and J by 2 bases, with 16 bases between. The CDR3 nucleotides are TGTGCCAGCAGTCCCCGCCCCAGGCTCGGCAATCAGCCCCAGCATTTT. Its protein is CASSPRPRLGNQPQHF.

This sequence joins TRBV30 and TRBJ2-1; possible D gene TRBD1, 6 bases. CDR1 is GTSNPN and CDR2 is SVGIG in the germline V gene (reference sequence). This CDR3 comprises 14 residues. The V and J ends lost 2 bases and 8 bases respectively, with 16 bases between them. DNA for the CDR3: TGTGCCTGGAGTCCAGACAGGTTCGGGGATGAGCAGTTCTTC. Encoded protein: CAWSPDRFGDEQFF.

This clonotype was recorded at least ten times. The gene calls are TRBV2 and TRBJ1-6, with TRBD1 as a possible D gene (6 bases). This CDR3 comprises 14 residues. V was trimmed by 6 bases and J by 10 bases, leaving 16 bases between them. Germline loops: CDR1 SNHLY, CDR2 FYNNEI. This CDR3 is CASRKGDLLSPLHF. The DNA of the CDR3 is TGTGCCAGCAGGAAGGGGGATCTTTTATCACCCCTCCACTTT.

A single count supports this clonotype. The chain combines TRBV4-1 with TRBJ2-3; 7 bases are shared with TRBD2. Trimming at V came to 1 base and at J to 0 bases, leaving 7 bases not matched to a gene. The germline CDR1 and CDR2 sequences are MGHRA and YSYEKL. The CDR3 has 17 amino acids. The CDR3 loop reads CASSQGENGGSTDTQYF. CDR3 DNA sequence: TGCGCCAGCAGCCAAGGGGAAAACGGGGGGAGCACAGATACGCAGTATTTT.

Remarks on this clonotype: This CDR3 fails to terminate in the conserved phenylalanine or tryptophan, so it likely reflects a read error. V is TRBV5-4 and J is TRBJ1-1; 7 positions agree with TRBD1. Germline V gene sequence: CDR1 SGHNT, CDR2 YYREEE (reference sequence). The CDR3 sequence is 14 residues long. CDR3 DNA: TGCGCCAGCAGCACCGGGACAGAGAACACTGAAGCTTTCGTT. Amino acid sequence: CASSTGTENTEAFV.

This clonotype was seen at least ten times. V and J are TRBV6-1 and TRBJ1-1; tentatively, D is TRBD1 (6 bases). Trimming removed 8 bases at V and 3 bases at J, with 16 bases between. Looked up from germline, CDR1 is MNHNS and CDR2 is SASEGT. The CDR3 totals 14 residues. DNA for the CDR3: TGTGCCAGCTCCGAACAGGGTCGGGACACTGAAGCTTTCTTT. This encodes CASSEQGRDTEAFF.

This clonotype occurred many times. The chain uses TRBV27 and TRBJ2-1; TRBD1 aligns across 9 bases. Germline V gives CDR1 MNHEY, CDR2 SMNVEV (reference sequence). The CDR3 runs 15 residues. After removal of 6 bases from V and 4 bases from J, the junction contained 7 bases not matched to a gene. In nucleotides, the CDR3 is TGTGCCAGCAGACAAGGGACAGGGCTTTACAATGAGCAGTTCTTC. It encodes CASRQGTGLYNEQFF.

Details on this clonotype: Sequence at one end of the junction differs from germline and may be a read error. The chain joins TRBV6-1 to TRBJ1-1; 7 bases are shared with TRBD1. The CDR3 totals 14 residues. CDR1 and CDR2 from the germline V gene are MNHNS and SASEGT. CDR3 sequence (DNA): TGTGCCAGCAGAGAAGGGACAGTGAGTACTGAAGCTTTCTTT. It specifies CASREGTVSTEAFF.

The chain recombines TRBV7-8 with TRBJ2-5; D gene ambiguous. CDR3 length equals 13 residues. CDR1 SGHVS and CDR2 FQNEAQ come from the germline V gene. Trimming removed 5 bases at V and 5 bases at J, with 12 bases between. The CDR3 reads CASSDPWLETQYF. The CDR3 DNA follows: TGTGCCAGCAGCGATCCCTGGTTGGAGACCCAGTACTTC. Using reference TRBV7-8 and TRBJ2-5 for the parts outside the CDR3, the full variable domain is GAGVSQSPRYKVAKRGQDVALRCDPISGHVSLFWYQQALGQGPEFLTYFQNEAQLDKSGLPSDRFFAERPEGSVSTLKIQRTQQEDSAVYLCASSDPWLETQYFGPGTRLLVL.

This clonotype has just a few counts. The V gene is TRBV24-1, the J gene TRBJ1-1, with 8 nucleotides matching TRBD1. Unmatched junction bases numbered 14, after V lost 3 bases and J lost 3 bases. Per the germline V gene, CDR1 is KGHDR and CDR2 is SFDVKD. CDR3 length: 18 residues. For the CDR3, the DNA is TGTGCCACCAGTGATCAGCGGGGCAGGGGGCTATCCGACACTGAAGCTTTCTTT. Amino acid sequence: CATSDQRGRGLSDTEAFF.

A few counts support this clonotype. This chain connects TRBV27 to TRBJ2-3; 12 positions agree with TRBD2. Germline V lookup: CDR1 MNHEY, CDR2 SMNVEV (reference sequence). Trimming cost V 6 bases and J 3 bases; bases outside gene matches: 1. The CDR3 length is 14 residues. CDR3 nucleotides: TGTGCCAGCAGGACTAGCGGGAGTACAGATACGCAGTATTTT. Translating gives CASRTSGSTDTQYF.

This clonotype was seen at least ten times. V is TRBV10-3 and J is TRBJ2-7; D possibly corresponds to TRBD2 (6 bases). This CDR3 is built from 15 residues. Germline lookup yields CDR1 ENHRY and CDR2 SYGVKD. With 6 bases removed from V and 0 bases from J, the gap between germline ends came to 15 bases. The CDR3 coding sequence is TGTGCCATCAGGGAGGGTGGTGGGGGCTCCTACGAGCAGTACTTC. It translates to CAIREGGGGSYEQYF.

This clonotype was detected only a few times. The chain joins TRBV30 to TRBJ1-2; D perhaps matches TRBD1 (5 bases). The CDR3 runs to 12 residues. Between the trimmed V and J ends, which lost 8 bases and 2 bases, there was a span of 12 bases. CDR1 GTSNPN and CDR2 SVGIG come from the germline V gene (reference sequence). CDR3 DNA sequence: TGTGCCGGCAACCCAGGGAACTATGGCTACACCTTC. The encoded protein is CAGNPGNYGYTF.